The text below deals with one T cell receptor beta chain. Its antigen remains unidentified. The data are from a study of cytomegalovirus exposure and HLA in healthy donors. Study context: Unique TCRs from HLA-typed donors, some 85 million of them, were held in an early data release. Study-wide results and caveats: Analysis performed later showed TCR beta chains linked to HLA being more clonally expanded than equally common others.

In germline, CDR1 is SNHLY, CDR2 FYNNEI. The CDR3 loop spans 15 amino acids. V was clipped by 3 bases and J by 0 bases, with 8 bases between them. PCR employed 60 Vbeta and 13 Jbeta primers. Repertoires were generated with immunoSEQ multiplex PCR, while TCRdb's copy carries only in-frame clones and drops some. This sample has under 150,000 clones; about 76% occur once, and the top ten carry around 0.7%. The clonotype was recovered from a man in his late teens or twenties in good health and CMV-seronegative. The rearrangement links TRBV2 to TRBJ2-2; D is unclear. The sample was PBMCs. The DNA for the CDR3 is TGTGCCAGCAGTGATATTCAGGCGAACACCGGGGAGCTGTTTTTT. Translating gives CASSDIQANTGELFF.